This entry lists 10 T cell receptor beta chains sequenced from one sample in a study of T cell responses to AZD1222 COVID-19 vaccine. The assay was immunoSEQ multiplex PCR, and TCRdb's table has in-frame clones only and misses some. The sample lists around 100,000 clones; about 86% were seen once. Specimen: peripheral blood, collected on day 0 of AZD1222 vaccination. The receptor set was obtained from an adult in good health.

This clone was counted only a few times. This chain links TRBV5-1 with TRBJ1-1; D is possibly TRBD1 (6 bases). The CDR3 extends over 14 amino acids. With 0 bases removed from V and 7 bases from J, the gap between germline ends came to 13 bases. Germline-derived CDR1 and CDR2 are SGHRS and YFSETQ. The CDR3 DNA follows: TGCGCCAGCAGCTTGGCCTCACAGGGAAATGAAGCTTTCTTT. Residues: CASSLASQGNEAFF.

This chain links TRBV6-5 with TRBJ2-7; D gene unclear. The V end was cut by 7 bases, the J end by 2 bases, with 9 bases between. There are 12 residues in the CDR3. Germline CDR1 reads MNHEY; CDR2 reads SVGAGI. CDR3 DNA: TGTGCCAGCATAGCCAGTACCTACGAGCAGTACTTC. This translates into CASIASTYEQYF.

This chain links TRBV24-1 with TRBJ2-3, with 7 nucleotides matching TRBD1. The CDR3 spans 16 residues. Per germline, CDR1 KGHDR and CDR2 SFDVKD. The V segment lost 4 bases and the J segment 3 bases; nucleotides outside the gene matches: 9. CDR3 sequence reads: CATSDPRQGGTDTQYF. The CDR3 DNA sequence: TGTGCCACCAGTGACCCTAGACAGGGCGGGACAGATACGCAGTATTTT.

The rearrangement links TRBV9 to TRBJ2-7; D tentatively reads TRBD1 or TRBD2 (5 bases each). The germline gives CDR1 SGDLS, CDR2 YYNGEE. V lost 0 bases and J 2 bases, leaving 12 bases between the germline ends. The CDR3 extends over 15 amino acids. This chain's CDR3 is CASSVGGITTYEQYF. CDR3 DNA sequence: TGTGCCAGCAGCGTAGGGGGGATTACAACCTACGAGCAGTACTTC.

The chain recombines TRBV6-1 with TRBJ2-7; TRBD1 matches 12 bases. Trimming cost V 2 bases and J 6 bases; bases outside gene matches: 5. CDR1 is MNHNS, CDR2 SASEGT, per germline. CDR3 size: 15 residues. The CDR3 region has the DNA TGTGCCAGCAGTGAATACGGGGACAGGGGGCCCGAGCAGTACTTC. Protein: CASSEYGDRGPEQYF.

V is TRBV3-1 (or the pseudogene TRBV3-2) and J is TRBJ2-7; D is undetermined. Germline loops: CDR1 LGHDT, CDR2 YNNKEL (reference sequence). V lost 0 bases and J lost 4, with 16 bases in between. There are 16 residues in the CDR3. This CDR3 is CASSQDRQRVPYEQYF. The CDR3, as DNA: TGTGCCAGCAGCCAAGATAGGCAGCGCGTCCCGTACGAGCAGTACTTC.

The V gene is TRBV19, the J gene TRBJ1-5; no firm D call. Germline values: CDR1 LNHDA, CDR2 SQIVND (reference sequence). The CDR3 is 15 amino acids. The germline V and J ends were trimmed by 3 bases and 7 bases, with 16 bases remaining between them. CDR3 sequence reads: CASSINAVSGQPQHF. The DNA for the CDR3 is TGTGCCAGTAGTATTAACGCGGTTTCGGGACAGCCCCAGCATTTT.

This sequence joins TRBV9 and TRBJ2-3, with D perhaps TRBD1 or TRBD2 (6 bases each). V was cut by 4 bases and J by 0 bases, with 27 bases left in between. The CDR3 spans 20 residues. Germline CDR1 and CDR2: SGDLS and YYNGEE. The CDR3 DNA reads TGTGCCAGCAGCCCGAGGTGGGGGCGTGGAAAGGAGGGGAGCACAGATACGCAGTATTTT. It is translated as CASSPRWGRGKEGSTDTQYF.

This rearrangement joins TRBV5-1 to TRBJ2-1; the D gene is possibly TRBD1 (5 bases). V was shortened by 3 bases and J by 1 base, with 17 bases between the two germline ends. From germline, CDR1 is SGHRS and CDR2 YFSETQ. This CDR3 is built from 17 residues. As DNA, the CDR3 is TGCGCCAGCAGCTCGACAATCGGACACCTTTCCTACAATGAGCAGTTCTTC. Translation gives CASSSTIGHLSYNEQFF.

CDR3 in amino acids: CASSPIQGSLSNQPQHF. In DNA form, the CDR3 reads TGTGCCAGCAGTCCCATTCAGGGGTCCCTCTCGAATCAGCCCCAGCATTTT. The V call is TRBV27, the J call TRBJ1-5; D is perhaps TRBD1 (6 bases). The CDR3 covers 17 residues. Per germline, CDR1 MNHEY and CDR2 SMNVEV (reference sequence). V gave up 5 bases and J gave up 4 bases, with 21 bases separating them.